This TCR beta chain was sequenced during a study of T cell changes during pregnancy in multiple sclerosis. Produced via immunoSEQ multiplex PCR; TCRdb's table is partial and in-frame only. Found here are about 85,000 clones, approximately 90% of them singletons; the top ten hold approximately 2.5%. CDR3 length equals 15 residues. Germline-derived CDR1 and CDR2 are MNHEY and SVGAGI. Between the trimmed V and J ends, which lost 6 bases and 4 bases, there was a span of 18 bases. The source of this sequence is a female donor with multiple sclerosis, enrolled in a pregnancy study. The sample in question was peripheral blood, obtained in the first trimester of pregnancy. V gene TRBV6-5 combines with J gene TRBJ1-2; perhaps TRBD1 as D (5 bases). The CDR3 loop reads CASRRLPDTAYGYTF. The DNA for the CDR3 is TGTGCCAGCAGACGACTTCCGGACACCGCCTATGGCTACACCTTC.